This TCR beta chain was sequenced for a study of chemoradiotherapy in HPV16-positive cancers. About the research overall: Functional T-cell assays on two HPV16-positive patients' cells defined candidate HPV-specific clones and common TCR motifs. General study findings and limits: Non-HPV-specific T cells did not expand in tumors during treatment, whereas candidate HPV-specific clones and E7-related motifs did. In HPV16-positive patients, HPV-responsive T-cell expansion tracked better recurrence-free survival.

The V and J ends lost 4 bases and 4 bases, in that order; junction bases with no gene match: 5. Germline CDR1 MGHRA, CDR2 YSYEKL. The CDR3 has 15 amino acids. To note about this clone: Antigen specificity is unknown.

Produced via immunoSEQ multiplex PCR; TCRdb's table is partial and in-frame only. The table lists fewer than 40,000 clones, roughly 90% of them singletons, with about 3.6% in the top ten. Over chemoradiotherapy, repertoires were sampled more than once. This sequence originates from a human donor with HPV-associated anogenital cancer. Material: blood, obtained from a patient who underwent chemoradiotherapy. The rearrangement links TRBV4-1 to TRBJ1-3; 9 nucleotides align to TRBD1. The CDR3 reads CASSRTGGSGNTIYF. CDR3 nucleotide sequence: TGCGCCAGCAGCCGTACAGGGGGCTCAGGAAACACCATATATTTT.